Following are 6 T cell receptor beta chains from one sample sequenced in a study of OX40 agonist ivuxolimab in advanced cancers. The protocol was immunoSEQ multiplex PCR, while the TCRdb copy is restricted to in-frame clones and leaves out a portion. This table has 35,000 or so clones, less than 85% appearing once. The starting material was CD4+ or CD8+ T cells sorted from blood, obtained in a trial of the OX40 agonist ivuxolimab. These receptors came from an adult with an advanced solid tumor such as melanoma, head and neck, liver or kidney cancer.

A few counts support this clone. The gene calls are TRBV6-1 and TRBJ2-2; D possibly uses TRBD1 or TRBD2 (5 bases each). Trimming stripped 6 bases from V and 2 bases from J, with 10 bases between. The CDR3 consists of 14 residues. In germline, CDR1 is MNHNS, CDR2 SASEGT. The DNA for the CDR3 is TGTGCCAGCAGCGCCCGGGACAACACCGGGGAGCTGTTTTTT. Residues: CASSARDNTGELFF.

J is TRBJ1-1 and V is TRBV7-8, with no clear D. The CDR3 spans 15 residues. Germline CDR1 reads SGHVS; CDR2 reads FQNEAQ. Trimming left V 2 bases short and J 4 bases short, with 14 bases between. The CDR3 DNA reads TGTGCCAGCAGCTTAATAAAGAACCCAAGCACTGAAGCTTTCTTT. This codes for CASSLIKNPSTEAFF.

Turning to this clone: Sequence at one end of the junction differs from germline and may be a read error. This chain connects TRBV7-7 to TRBJ2-2; D is uncertain. The CDR3 has 16 residues. Germline V CDR1 and CDR2: SSHAT, FNYEAQ (reference sequence). Here the CDR3 reads CASSLGRAKNTGELFF. CDR3 nucleotides: TGTGCTAGCAGCTTAGGGCGAGCGAAGAACACCGGGGAGCTGTTTTTT.

The chain carries TRBV2 and TRBJ1-2; 7 nucleotides match TRBD1. The trim removed 6 bases at V and 6 bases at J, leaving 10 bases unmatched. The CDR3 runs to 14 residues. From germline, CDR1 is SNHLY and CDR2 FYNNEI. The CDR3 sequence is CASRGQTRADGYTF. The DNA for the CDR3 is TGTGCCAGCAGGGGACAGACGCGCGCAGATGGCTACACCTTC.

The chain uses TRBV21-1 and TRBJ1-2; the table gives TRBD1 as D, unverified against the DNA. TRBV21-1 is an annotated pseudogene. This CDR3 spans 15 amino acids. CDR3 residues: CASSDDRQTNYGYTF. For the CDR3, the DNA is TGTGCCAGCAGCGACGACAGGCAGACTAACTATGGCTACACCTTC.

The J gene is TRBJ2-5, the V gene TRBV19, with D uncertain. This CDR3 is 13 amino acids long. CDR1 and CDR2 (germline): LNHDA, SQIVND (reference sequence). V lost 5 bases to trimming and J lost 9 bases, with 16 bases between them. Here the CDR3 reads CASSPNPMQAQYF. For the CDR3, the DNA is TGTGCCAGTAGTCCAAACCCAATGCAGGCCCAGTACTTC.